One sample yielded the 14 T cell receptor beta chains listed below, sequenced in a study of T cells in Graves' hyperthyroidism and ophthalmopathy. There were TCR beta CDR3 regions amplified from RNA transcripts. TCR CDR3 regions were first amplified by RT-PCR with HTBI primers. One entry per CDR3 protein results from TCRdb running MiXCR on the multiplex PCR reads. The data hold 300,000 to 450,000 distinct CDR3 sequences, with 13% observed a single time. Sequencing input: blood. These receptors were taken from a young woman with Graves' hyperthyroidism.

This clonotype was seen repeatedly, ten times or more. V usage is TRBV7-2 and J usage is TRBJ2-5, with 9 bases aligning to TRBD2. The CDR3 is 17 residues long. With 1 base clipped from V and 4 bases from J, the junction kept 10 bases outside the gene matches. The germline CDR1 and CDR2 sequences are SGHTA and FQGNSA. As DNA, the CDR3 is TGTGCCAGCAGCTTAGTGCTCGCGGGGGGGTCCGGAGAGACCCAGTACTTC. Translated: CASSLVLAGGSGETQYF.

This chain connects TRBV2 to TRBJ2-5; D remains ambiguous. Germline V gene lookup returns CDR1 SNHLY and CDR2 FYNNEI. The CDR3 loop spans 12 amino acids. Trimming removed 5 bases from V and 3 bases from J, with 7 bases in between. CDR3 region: CASSPPEETQYF. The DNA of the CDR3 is TGTGCCAGCAGTCCTCCGGAAGAGACCCAGTACTTC.

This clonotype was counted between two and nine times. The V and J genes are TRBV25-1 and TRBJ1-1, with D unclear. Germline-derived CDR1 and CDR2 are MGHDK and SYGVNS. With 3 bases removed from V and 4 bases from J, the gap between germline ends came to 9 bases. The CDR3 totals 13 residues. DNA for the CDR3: TGTGCCAGCAGTGACCGCGCGGGCACTGAAGCTTTCTTT. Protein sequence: CASSDRAGTEAFF.

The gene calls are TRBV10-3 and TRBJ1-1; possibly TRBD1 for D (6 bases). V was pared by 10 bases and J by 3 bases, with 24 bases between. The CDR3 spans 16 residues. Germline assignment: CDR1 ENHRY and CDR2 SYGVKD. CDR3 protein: CATAGAGPFEHTEAFF. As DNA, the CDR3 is TGTGCCACCGCAGGGGCTGGGCCTTTTGAGCACACTGAAGCTTTCTTT.

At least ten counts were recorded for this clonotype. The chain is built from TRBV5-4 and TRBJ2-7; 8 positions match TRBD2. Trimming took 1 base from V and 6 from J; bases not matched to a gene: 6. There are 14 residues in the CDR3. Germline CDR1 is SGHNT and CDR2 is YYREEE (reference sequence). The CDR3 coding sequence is TGTGCCAGCAGCTTGACTAGCGGAATCGGCGAGCAGTACTTC. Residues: CASSLTSGIGEQYF.

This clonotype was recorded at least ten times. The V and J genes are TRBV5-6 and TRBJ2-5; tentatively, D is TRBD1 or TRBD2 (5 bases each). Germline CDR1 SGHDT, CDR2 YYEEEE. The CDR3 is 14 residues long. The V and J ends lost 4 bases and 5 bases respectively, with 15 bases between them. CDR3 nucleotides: TGTGCCAGCAGCGAACCGGGGCCGGGGGAGACCCAGTACTTC. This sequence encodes CASSEPGPGETQYF.

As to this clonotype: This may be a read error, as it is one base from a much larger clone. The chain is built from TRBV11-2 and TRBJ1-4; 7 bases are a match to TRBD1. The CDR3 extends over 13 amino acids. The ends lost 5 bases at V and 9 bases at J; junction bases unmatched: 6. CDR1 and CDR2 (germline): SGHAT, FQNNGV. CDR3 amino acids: CASSGTGEKKLFF. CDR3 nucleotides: TGTGCCAGCAGCGGCACAGGGGAGAAAAAACTGTTTTTT.

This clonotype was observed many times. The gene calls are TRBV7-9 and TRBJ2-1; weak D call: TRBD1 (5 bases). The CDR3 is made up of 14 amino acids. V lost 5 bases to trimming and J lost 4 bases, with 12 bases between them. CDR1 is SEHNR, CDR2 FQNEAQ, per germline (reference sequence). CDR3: CASSPRESYNEQFF. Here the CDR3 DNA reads TGTGCCAGCAGCCCCAGGGAAAGTTACAATGAGCAGTTCTTC. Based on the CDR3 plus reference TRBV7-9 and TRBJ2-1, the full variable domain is DTGVSQNPRHKITKRGQNVTFRCDPISEHNRLYWYRQTLGQGPEFLTYFQNEAQLEKSRLLSDRFSAERPKGSFSTLEIQRTEQGDSAMYLCASSPRESYNEQFFGPGTRLTVL.

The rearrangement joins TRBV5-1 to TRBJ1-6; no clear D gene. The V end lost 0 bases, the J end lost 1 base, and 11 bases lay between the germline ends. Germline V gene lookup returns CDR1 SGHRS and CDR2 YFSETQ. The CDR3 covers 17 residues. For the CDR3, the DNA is TGCGCCAGCAGCTTGGGCGGAAGGGTATCCTATAATTCACCCCTCCACTTT. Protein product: CASSLGGRVSYNSPLHF.

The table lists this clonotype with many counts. The CDR3 spells CASSLGGAEAFF. The CDR3 bases are TGTGCCAGCAGTTTAGGAGGGGCTGAAGCTTTCTTT. This chain joins TRBV12-3 or TRBV12-4 and TRBJ1-1; a weak D match, TRBD1 (5 bases). Trimming removed 1 base from V and 6 bases from J, with 6 bases in between. The CDR3 contains 12 residues.

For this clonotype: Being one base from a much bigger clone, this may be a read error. This CDR3 reads CARSPISTDTQYF. CDR3 in DNA: TGTGCCAGGAGTCCAATTAGCACAGATACGCAGTATTTT. V and J are TRBV12-3 or TRBV12-4 and TRBJ2-3; no clear D gene. Deletions cut 9 bases from V and 0 bases from J, with 10 bases between. There are 13 residues in the CDR3.

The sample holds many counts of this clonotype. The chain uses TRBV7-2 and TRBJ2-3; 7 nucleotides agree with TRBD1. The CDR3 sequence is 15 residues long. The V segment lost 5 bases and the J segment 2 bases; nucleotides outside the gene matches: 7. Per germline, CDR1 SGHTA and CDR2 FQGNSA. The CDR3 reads CASSVTGASTDTQYF. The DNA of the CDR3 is TGTGCCAGCAGCGTTACAGGGGCCTCCACAGATACGCAGTATTTT.

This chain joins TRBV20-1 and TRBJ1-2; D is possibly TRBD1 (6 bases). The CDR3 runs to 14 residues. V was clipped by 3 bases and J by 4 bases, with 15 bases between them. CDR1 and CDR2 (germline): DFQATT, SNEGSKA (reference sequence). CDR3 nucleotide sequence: TGCAGTGCTAGGAACTCGGGACAACCCTATGGCTACACCTTC. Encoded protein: CSARNSGQPYGYTF.

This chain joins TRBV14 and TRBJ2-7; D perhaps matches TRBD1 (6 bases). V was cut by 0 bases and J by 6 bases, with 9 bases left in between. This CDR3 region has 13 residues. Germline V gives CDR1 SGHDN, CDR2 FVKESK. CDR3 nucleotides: TGTGCCAGCAGCCAAGATCCCAGGGGCGAGCAGTACTTC. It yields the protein CASSQDPRGEQYF.